This TCR beta chain was found in a study of T cells expressing NK-cell markers. Study-wide background: It was sorted CD3+CD56+NKG2C+, CD3+CD56+NKG2C- and CD3+CD56-NKG2C+ T cells that supplied the TCR beta repertoires.

Looked up from germline, CDR1 is ENHRY and CDR2 is SYGVKD. CDR3 length: 13 amino acids. 5'RACE template switching with UMIs produced the TCR beta cDNA. TCRdb reprocessed the 5' RACE reads; each CDR3 protein has one entry and no DNA is given. The sample's table shows roughly 180,000 distinct CDR3 sequences. The V gene is TRBV10-3, the J gene TRBJ1-6. The sequence came from a woman aged 18 to 75 in good health. The sample consisted of blood T cells: a sorted CD56 or NKG2C T cell subset, CD4+ or CD8+ T cells, or bulk PBMC T cells (not recorded which). The chain's CDR3 is CAISEVFGSPLHF.